This TCR beta chain is drawn from a study of cytomegalovirus exposure and HLA in healthy donors. Study-level information: The 110 or so validation repertoires used a platform that matched the one used for the roughly 700 first-cohort repertoires, as a later analysis reported. Study-wide results and caveats: TCR beta chains numbering about 160 were designated cytomegalovirus-associated.

The validation cohort, a group of over a hundred subjects, included the donors and was separate from the roughly 670-subject first cohort. Notes on this clone: Its antigen is as yet unknown.

Repertoires were generated with immunoSEQ multiplex PCR, while TCRdb's copy carries only in-frame clones and drops some. In the table there are some 72,000 clones, 95% to 97% of which are singletons. The sample comprised PBMCs. This receptor was obtained from a young man in good health and CMV-seropositive.

CDR3 in amino acids: CASSPGGSTGELFF. The CDR3 nucleotides are TGTGCCAGCAGCCCAGGGGGAAGCACCGGGGAGCTGTTTTTT. This rearrangement joins TRBV28 to TRBJ2-2; TRBD1 matches 7 bases. The junction had 5 bases not matched to a gene; V was cut back by 6 bases and J by 4 bases. Germline V gives CDR1 MDHEN, CDR2 SYDVKM. The CDR3 is 14 amino acids.